The clone carrying this T cell receptor beta chain has just one count. The assay was immunoSEQ multiplex PCR, and TCRdb's table has in-frame clones only and misses some. The sample contains 20,000 or so clones, 75% to 90% of which appear only once. The CDR3 has 16 amino acids. The J segment lost 4 bases and the V segment lost 3 bases, leaving 7 bases of the junction unmatched. CDR1 SGHVS and CDR2 FNYEAQ come from the germline V gene. This sample is part of a study of T cell changes during pregnancy in multiple sclerosis. The clonotype originates from a female donor in good health, enrolled as a control in a pregnancy study. This sequence joins TRBV7-6 and TRBJ2-3, with 10 bases matching TRBD2. The sequencing here drew on CD8+ T cells from peripheral blood mononuclear cells, taken in the third trimester of pregnancy. The CDR3 loop is CASSFWGSGGSDTQYF. In DNA form, the CDR3 reads TGTGCCAGCAGCTTTTGGGGTAGCGGGGGGTCAGATACGCAGTATTTT. Variable domain in full (rest from reference TRBV7-6 and TRBJ2-3): GAGVSQSPRYKVTKRGQDVALRCDPISGHVSLYWYRQALGQGPEFLTYFNYEAQQDKSGLPNDRFSAERPEGSISTLTIQRTEQRDSAMYRCASSFWGSGGSDTQYFGPGTRLTVL.